This TCR beta chain was sequenced for a study of blood T cell repertoires in COVID-19. Study as a whole: Nucleic acid was either cDNA or gDNA, and it came from T cells, B-cell-depleted T cells, or PBMCs.

CDR1 and CDR2 (germline): LNHDA, SQIVND (reference sequence). The CDR3 sequence is 17 residues long. Trimming shortened V by 2 bases and J by 0 bases, and 13 bases separated the two germline ends. Under the authors' procedure: Nucleated cell counts were estimated from reference gene primer amplification. Assay: immunoSEQ multiplex PCR; the TCRdb copy retains only in-frame clones and omits some. V and J calls and clone size are given by that table; D and trimming were obtained from the DNA. The sample comprises approximately 180,000 clones, 65% to 80% of which are singletons, and about a sixth rests with the top ten. Cohort allocation depended upon clinical history that participants reported.

The sequenced material came from PBMCs or T cells enriched from blood (not recorded which). The TCR originated in a woman aged 50 to 60 with acute COVID-19. This chain connects TRBV19 to TRBJ2-2, with D maybe TRBD2 (7 bases). CDR3 amino acids: CASSISGGRPNTGELFF. DNA for the CDR3: TGTGCCAGTAGTATATCCGGGGGGCGTCCGAACACCGGGGAGCTGTTTTTT.